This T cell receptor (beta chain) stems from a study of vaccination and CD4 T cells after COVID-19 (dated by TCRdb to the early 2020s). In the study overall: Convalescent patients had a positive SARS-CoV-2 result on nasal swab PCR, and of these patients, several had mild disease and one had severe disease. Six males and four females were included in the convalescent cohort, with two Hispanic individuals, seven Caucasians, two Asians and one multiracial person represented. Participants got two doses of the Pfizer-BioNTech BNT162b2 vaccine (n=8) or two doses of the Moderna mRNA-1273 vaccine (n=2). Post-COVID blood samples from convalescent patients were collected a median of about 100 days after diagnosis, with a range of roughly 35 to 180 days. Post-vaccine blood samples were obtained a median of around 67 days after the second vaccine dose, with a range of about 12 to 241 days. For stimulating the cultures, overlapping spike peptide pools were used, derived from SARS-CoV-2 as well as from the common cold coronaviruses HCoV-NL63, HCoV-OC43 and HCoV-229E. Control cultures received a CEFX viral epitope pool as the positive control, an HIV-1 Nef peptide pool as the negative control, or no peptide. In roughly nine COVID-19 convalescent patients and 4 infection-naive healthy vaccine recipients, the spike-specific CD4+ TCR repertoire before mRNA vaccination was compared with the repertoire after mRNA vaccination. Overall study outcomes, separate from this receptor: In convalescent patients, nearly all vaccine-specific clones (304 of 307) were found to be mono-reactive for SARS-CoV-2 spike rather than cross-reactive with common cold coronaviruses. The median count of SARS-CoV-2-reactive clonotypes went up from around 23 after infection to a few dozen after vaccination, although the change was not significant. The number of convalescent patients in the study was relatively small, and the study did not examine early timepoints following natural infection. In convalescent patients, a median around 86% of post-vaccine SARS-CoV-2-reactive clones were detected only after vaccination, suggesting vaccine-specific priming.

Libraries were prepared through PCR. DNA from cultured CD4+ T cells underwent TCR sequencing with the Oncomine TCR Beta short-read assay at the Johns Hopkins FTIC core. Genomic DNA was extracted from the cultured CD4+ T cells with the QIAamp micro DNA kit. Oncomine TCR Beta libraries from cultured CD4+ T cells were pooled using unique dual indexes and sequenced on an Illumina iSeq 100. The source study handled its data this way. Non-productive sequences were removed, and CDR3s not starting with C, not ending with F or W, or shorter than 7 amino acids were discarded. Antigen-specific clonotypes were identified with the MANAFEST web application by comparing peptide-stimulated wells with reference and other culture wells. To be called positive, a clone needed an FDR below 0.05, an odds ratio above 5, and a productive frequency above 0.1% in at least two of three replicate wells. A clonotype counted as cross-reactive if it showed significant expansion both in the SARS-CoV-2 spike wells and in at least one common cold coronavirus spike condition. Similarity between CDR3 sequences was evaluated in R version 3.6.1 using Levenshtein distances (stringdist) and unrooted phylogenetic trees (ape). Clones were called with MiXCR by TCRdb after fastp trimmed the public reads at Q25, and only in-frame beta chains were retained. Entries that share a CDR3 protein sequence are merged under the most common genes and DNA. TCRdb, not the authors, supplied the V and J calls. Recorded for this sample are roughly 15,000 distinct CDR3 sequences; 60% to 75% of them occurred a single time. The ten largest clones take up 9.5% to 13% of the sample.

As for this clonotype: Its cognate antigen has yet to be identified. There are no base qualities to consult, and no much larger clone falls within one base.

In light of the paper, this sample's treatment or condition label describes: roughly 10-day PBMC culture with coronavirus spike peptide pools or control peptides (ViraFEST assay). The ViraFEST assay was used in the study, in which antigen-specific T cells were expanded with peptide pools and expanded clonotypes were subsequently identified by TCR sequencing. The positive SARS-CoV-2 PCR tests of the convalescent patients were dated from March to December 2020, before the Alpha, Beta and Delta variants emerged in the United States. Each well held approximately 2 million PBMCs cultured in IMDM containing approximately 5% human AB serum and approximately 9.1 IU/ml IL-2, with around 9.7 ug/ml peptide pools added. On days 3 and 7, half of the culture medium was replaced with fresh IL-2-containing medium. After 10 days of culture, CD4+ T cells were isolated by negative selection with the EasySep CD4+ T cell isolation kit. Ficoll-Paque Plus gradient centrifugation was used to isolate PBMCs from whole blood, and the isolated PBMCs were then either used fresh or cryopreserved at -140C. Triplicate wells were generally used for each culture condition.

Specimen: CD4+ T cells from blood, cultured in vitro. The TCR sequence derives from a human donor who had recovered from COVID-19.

The CDR3 is CASSIPTGRAGANVLTF. The nucleotide sequence is given as TGTGCCAGTAGTATACCGACAGGGAGGGCTGGGGCCAACGTCCTGACTTTC. In this chain, TRBV19 is recombined with TRBJ2-6; the D gene is tentatively TRBD1 or TRBD2, each matching 7 bases. Including the terminal cysteine and phenylalanine, the CDR3 comprises 17 residues. Just CDR3 DNA is preserved here, 51 bases in frame from base 1. According to the germline V gene (reference sequence), CDR1 reads LNHDA and CDR2 reads SQIVND. V is reduced by 2 bases and J by 2 bases, leaving a spacing of 13 bases between them.